The 18 T cell receptor beta chains reported below all come from one sample, sequenced in a study of beta chain features in type 1 diabetes. Every isolated RNA sample was fully reverse transcribed, so sequencing captured expressed TCRB transcripts. Sequencing used immunoSEQ multiplex PCR; TCRdb keeps in-frame clones, though not all of them. The table has over 40,000 clones, about 51% seen once. The sample was Tregs from blood. The receptors were sampled from a woman aged 18-29 years in good health.

The gene calls are TRBV5-1 and TRBJ2-5, with 7 nucleotides matching TRBD1. TRBJ2-7 explains the end of the DNA better; the J call may be wrong. From germline, CDR1 is SGHRS and CDR2 YFSETQ. The CDR3 totals 14 residues. The CDR3 nucleotides are TGCGCCAGCAGACCGGGACAGACAATATACGAGCAGTACTTC. Translated: CASRPGQTIYEQYF.

The CDR3 spells CASSRRPDGSQETQYF. For the CDR3, the DNA is TGTGCCAGCAGTCGGAGGCCAGATGGGTCTCAAGAGACCCAGTACTTC. The chain uses TRBV7-2 and TRBJ2-5, with D maybe TRBD2 (5 bases). The CDR3 covers 16 residues. V was trimmed by 6 bases and J by 2 bases, leaving 19 bases between them. Germline-derived CDR1 and CDR2 are SGHTA and FQGNSA.

This clone is judged medium-sized. V gene TRBV6-5 combines with J gene TRBJ2-7; 7 positions match TRBD1. V lost 6 bases to trimming and J lost 2 bases; unmatched junction nucleotides: 7. The CDR3 extends over 14 amino acids. In germline, CDR1 is MNHEY, CDR2 SVGAGI. This CDR3 reads CASSQTGAAYEQYF. For the CDR3, the DNA is TGTGCCAGCAGCCAAACAGGGGCCGCCTACGAGCAGTACTTC.

The V call is TRBV30, the J call TRBJ1-4, with TRBD1 matching over 7 bases. Germline V gene lookup returns CDR1 GTSNPN and CDR2 SVGIG (reference sequence). After removal of 4 bases from V and 7 bases from J, the junction contained 6 bases not matched to a gene. The CDR3 consists of 13 residues. CDR3 sequence reads: CAWKVQGIEKLFF. In DNA, the CDR3 is TGTGCCTGGAAGGTACAGGGGATTGAAAAACTGTTTTTT.

This clone was detected only once. This chain links TRBV5-1 with TRBJ2-2; 7 nucleotides align to TRBD2. CDR3 length: 16 amino acids. After removal of 4 bases from V and 4 bases from J, the junction contained 10 bases not matched to a gene. The germline gives CDR1 SGHRS, CDR2 YFSETQ. The CDR3 here is CASSPGLAAGTGELFF. The DNA of the CDR3 is TGCGCCAGCAGCCCCGGTCTAGCGGCTGGCACCGGGGAGCTGTTTTTT.

The chain carries TRBV7-2 and TRBJ2-4; 16 bases fit TRBD2. V dropped 7 bases and J dropped 8; count of bases not matched to a gene: 11. The CDR3 length is 17 residues. From germline, CDR1 is SGHTA and CDR2 FQGNSA. The CDR3 protein is CASTLGLAGGRVDIQYF. CDR3 in DNA: TGTGCCAGCACCCTGGGACTAGCGGGAGGGCGGGTAGACATTCAGTACTTC.

The gene calls are TRBV28 and TRBJ1-5; perhaps TRBD1 as D (5 bases). The CDR3 totals 16 residues. Trimming removed 6 bases at V and 3 bases at J, with 18 bases between. The germline gives CDR1 MDHEN, CDR2 SYDVKM. The CDR3 sequence is CASSWLTRQPNQPQHF. The CDR3 region has the DNA TGTGCCAGCAGCTGGCTCACGCGACAGCCCAATCAGCCCCAGCATTTT.

This clone was observed at least ten times. The rearrangement links TRBV28 to TRBJ2-1; maybe TRBD2 (6 bases). Germline-derived CDR1 and CDR2 are MDHEN and SYDVKM. Trimming took 6 bases from V and 0 from J, leaving 12 bases between them. The CDR3 loop spans 15 amino acids. CDR3 bases: TGTGCCAGCAGGACCGTCGGGGGCTCCTACAATGAGCAGTTCTTC. Protein: CASRTVGGSYNEQFF.

CDR3 region: CATKDRESTDTQYF. The CDR3 nucleotides read TGCGCCACCAAGGACAGGGAAAGCACAGATACGCAGTATTTT. The chain joins TRBV10-1 to TRBJ2-3, with 8 nucleotides matching TRBD1. J was trimmed by 0 bases and V by 10 bases; bases with no gene match: 6. The germline V gene encodes CDR1 WNHNN and CDR2 SYGVQD (reference sequence). CDR3 size: 14 residues.

The chain recombines TRBV10-3 with TRBJ2-3, with TRBD1 matching 7 bases. Germline V gene sequence: CDR1 ENHRY, CDR2 SYGVKD. J was trimmed by 0 bases and V by 6 bases; bases with no gene match: 9. CDR3 length equals 16 residues. In nucleotides, the CDR3 is TGTGCCATCAGCCGTCGACAGGGACCTAGCACAGATACGCAGTATTTT. Protein: CAISRRQGPSTDTQYF.

This clone has only a few counts. The rearrangement uses TRBV5-1 and TRBJ2-1; 10 bases are a match to TRBD2. The CDR3 is 15 residues long. J lost 5 bases, V lost 4 bases, and 6 bases had no gene match. Germline V gives CDR1 SGHRS, CDR2 YFSETQ. The CDR3 loop is CASSTGLAKNNEQFF. The CDR3 nucleotides are TGCGCCAGCAGCACGGGACTAGCGAAAAACAATGAGCAGTTCTTC.

This clone was seen just once. The rearrangement links TRBV7-9 to TRBJ2-5, with D perhaps TRBD2 (7 bases). CDR3 size: 12 residues. Trimming left V 11 bases short and J 4 bases short, with 14 bases between. From germline, CDR1 is SEHNR and CDR2 FQNEAQ (reference sequence). The CDR3 loop reads CAGGASGETQYF. DNA for the CDR3: TGTGCCGGGGGGGCTTCGGGAGAGACCCAGTACTTC.

This clone has a handful of counts. This sequence joins TRBV5-1 and TRBJ1-1; D gene ambiguous. V lost 7 bases to trimming and J lost 0 bases, with 10 bases between them. The length of the CDR3 is 13 residues. In germline, CDR1 is SGHRS, CDR2 YFSETQ. CDR3 region: CASGEFMNTEAFF. The CDR3 DNA reads as TGCGCCAGCGGGGAGTTCATGAACACTGAAGCTTTCTTT.

The chain combines TRBV19 with TRBJ2-1; the D gene is possibly TRBD1 (5 bases). The germline V gene has CDR1 LNHDA and CDR2 SQIVND (reference sequence). The CDR3 extends over 16 amino acids. The V end was cut by 1 base, the J end by 2 bases, with 12 bases between. CDR3 bases: TGTGCCAGTAGTATAGGGGGCAGCTATCCCTACAATGAGCAGTTCTTC. This gives the protein CASSIGGSYPYNEQFF.

This clone was counted only a few times. The CDR3 here is CASSSISGQSRETQYF. The DNA of the CDR3 is TGTGCCAGTAGTTCCATCTCCGGACAGTCACGGGAGACCCAGTACTTC. The chain carries TRBV19 and TRBJ2-5; D is perhaps TRBD1 (6 bases). The germline V gene has CDR1 LNHDA and CDR2 SQIVND (reference sequence). The germline V and J ends were trimmed by 5 bases and 5 bases, with 21 bases remaining between them. CDR3 length: 16 amino acids.

There are a few counts of this clone. The chain carries TRBV7-3 and TRBJ2-5; 9 nucleotides match TRBD1. J was trimmed by 4 bases and V by 5 bases; bases with no gene match: 11. CDR1 is SGHTA, CDR2 FQGTGA, per germline. There are 16 residues in the CDR3. This CDR3 reads CASSPHPGTGRETQYF. The CDR3 region has the DNA TGTGCCAGCAGCCCCCACCCCGGGACAGGGCGAGAGACCCAGTACTTC.

The rearrangement uses TRBV7-2 and TRBJ2-3, with a weak D call TRBD1 (6 bases). V lost 3 bases and J lost 5, with 9 bases in between. Germline V gives CDR1 SGHTA, CDR2 FQGNSA. This CDR3 has 13 amino acids. The CDR3 coding sequence is TGTGCCAGCAGCTTTGACAGGAAAGATACGCAGTATTTT. It codes for CASSFDRKDTQYF.

DNA for the CDR3: TGTGCCAGCAGTCAACAGGGCTTGGCCGGAAACACCATATATTTT. This encodes CASSQQGLAGNTIYF. V and J are TRBV7-8 and TRBJ1-3; D perhaps matches TRBD1 (6 bases). The germline V gene encodes CDR1 SGHVS and CDR2 FQNEAQ. V lost 6 bases to trimming and J lost 4 bases, with 16 bases between them. This CDR3 region has 15 residues.